This TCR beta chain was sequenced during a study of human T cells and chemical hapten exposure. CDR1 and CDR2 from the germline V gene are SQVTM and ANQGSEA. The V gene lost 3 bases and the J gene lost 5 bases, with 17 bases spanning the gap. This CDR3 is built from 15 residues. Described time point: patch test 1, 2 weeks after DPC sensitization. Stated treatment: therapeutic diphenylcyclopropenone sensitization with weekly scalp DPC. TCRdb analysed the RACE reads with MiXCR anew, one entry per CDR3 protein. The table records roughly 180,000 distinct CDR3 sequences, approximately 20% of them present only once.

The receptor was derived from a woman aged 45 to 65 with alopecia areata. Some clones in this sample may be carry-over from other donors' samples. This specimen was whole blood, taken in connection with sensitization to the hapten diphenylcyclopropenone (DPC). V is TRBV29-1 and J is TRBJ2-1, with a tentative D call TRBD1 (7 bases). CDR3 amino acids: CSVEEGARGDNEQFF. CDR3 nucleotide sequence: TGCAGCGTTGAGGAGGGGGCAAGAGGTGACAATGAGCAGTTCTTC.